This T cell receptor (beta chain) was found in a study of PD-L1 blockade in urothelial cancer. Study summary: Per blood sample, T cells had a median of around 150,000.

V lost 3 bases and J 0 bases, leaving 12 bases between the germline ends. The CDR3 totals 15 residues. CDR1 and CDR2 (germline): SGHNT, YYREEE (reference sequence). Time point reported: pretreatment peripheral blood. Synthetic templates analogous to TCR were spiked into all PCRs individually. Data came from immunoSEQ multiplex PCR; TCRdb stores just in-frame clones and leaves some out. The table shows 84,000 or so clones, with about 83% occurring only once. The sample here was PBMCs, taken around atezolizumab (anti-PD-L1) treatment. The V gene is TRBV5-4, the J gene TRBJ1-1; D unclear. The clonotype originates from a man between 60 and 75 years old with urothelial cancer. The CDR3 region is CASSSPLIMNTEAFF. Written as DNA, the CDR3 is TGTGCCAGCAGCTCGCCACTCATCATGAACACTGAAGCTTTCTTT. The full variable domain, completed using reference TRBV5-4 and TRBJ1-1, is ETGVTQSPTHLIKTRGQQVTLRCSSQSGHNTVSWYQQALGQGPQFIFQYYREEENGRGNFPPRFSGLQFPNYSSELNVNALELDDSALYLCASSSPLIMNTEAFFGQGTRLTVV.